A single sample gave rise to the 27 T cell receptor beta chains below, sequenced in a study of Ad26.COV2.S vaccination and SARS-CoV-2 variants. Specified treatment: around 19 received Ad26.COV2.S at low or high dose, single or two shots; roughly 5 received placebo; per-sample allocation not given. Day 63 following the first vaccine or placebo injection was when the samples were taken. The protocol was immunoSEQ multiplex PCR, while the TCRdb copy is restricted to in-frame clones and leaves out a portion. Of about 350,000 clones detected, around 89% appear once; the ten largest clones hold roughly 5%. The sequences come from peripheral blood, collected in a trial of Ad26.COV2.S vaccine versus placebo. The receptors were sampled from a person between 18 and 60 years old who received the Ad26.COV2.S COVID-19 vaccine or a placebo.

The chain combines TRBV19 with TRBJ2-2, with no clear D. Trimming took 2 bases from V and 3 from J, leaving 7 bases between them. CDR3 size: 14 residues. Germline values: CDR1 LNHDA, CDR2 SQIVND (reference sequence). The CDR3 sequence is CASSITRDTGELFF. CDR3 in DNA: TGTGCCAGTAGTATAACCCGGGACACCGGGGAGCTGTTTTTT. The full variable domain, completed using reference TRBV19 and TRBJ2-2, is DGGITQSPKYLFRKEGQNVTLSCEQNLNHDAMYWYRQDPGQGLRLIYYSQIVNDFQKGDIAEGYSVSREKKESFPLTVTSAQKNPTAFYLCASSITRDTGELFFGEGSRLTVL.

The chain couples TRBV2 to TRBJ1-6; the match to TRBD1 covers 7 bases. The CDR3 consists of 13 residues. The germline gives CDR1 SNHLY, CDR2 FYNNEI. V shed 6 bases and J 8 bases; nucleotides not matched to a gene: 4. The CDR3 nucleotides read TGTGCCAGCAGAACAGGGGAGGATTCACCCCTCCACTTT. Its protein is CASRTGEDSPLHF.

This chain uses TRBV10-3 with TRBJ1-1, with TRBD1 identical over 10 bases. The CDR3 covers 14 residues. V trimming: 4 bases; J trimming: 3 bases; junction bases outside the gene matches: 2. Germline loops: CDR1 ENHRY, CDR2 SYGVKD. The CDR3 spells CAISAGQGDTEAFF. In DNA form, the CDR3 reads TGTGCCATCAGTGCTGGACAGGGGGACACTGAAGCTTTCTTT.

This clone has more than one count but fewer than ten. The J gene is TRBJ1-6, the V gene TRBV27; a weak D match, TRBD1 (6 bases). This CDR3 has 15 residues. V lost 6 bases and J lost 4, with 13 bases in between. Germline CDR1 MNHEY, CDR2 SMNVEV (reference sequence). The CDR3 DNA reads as TGTGCCAGCAGCACTACAGGGCTATATAATTCACCCCTCCACTTT. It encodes CASSTTGLYNSPLHF.

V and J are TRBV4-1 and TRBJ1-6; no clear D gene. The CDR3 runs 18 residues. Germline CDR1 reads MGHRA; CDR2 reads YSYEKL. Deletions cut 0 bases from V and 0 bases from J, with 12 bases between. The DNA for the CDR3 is TGCGCCAGCAGCCAAGAAGAACTGAGGAGCTCCTATAATTCACCCCTCCACTTT. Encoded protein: CASSQEELRSSYNSPLHF.

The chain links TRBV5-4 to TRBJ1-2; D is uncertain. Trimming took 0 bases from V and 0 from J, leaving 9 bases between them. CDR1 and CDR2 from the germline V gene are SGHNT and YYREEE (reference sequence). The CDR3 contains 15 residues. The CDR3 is CASSLGTGPNYGYTF. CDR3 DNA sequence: TGTGCCAGCAGCTTGGGTACCGGGCCTAACTATGGCTACACCTTC.

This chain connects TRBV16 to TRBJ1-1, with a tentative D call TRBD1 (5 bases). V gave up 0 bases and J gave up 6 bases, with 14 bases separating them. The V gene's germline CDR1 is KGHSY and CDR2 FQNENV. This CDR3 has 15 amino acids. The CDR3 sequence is CASSQSSEGYAEAFF. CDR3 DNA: TGTGCCAGCAGCCAATCATCAGAGGGGTACGCTGAAGCTTTCTTT.

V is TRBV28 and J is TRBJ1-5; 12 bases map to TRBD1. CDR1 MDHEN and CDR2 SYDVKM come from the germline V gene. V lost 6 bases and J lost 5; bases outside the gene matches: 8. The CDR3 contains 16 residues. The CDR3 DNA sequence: TGTGCCAGCAGAACCGGGACAGGGGGCTCCCATCAGCCCCAGCATTTT. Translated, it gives CASRTGTGGSHQPQHF.

The CDR3 DNA follows: TGTGCCAGCAGTGAGAAGGGGGCTGGATACAATGAGCAGTTCTTC. Encoded protein: CASSEKGAGYNEQFF. The chain employs TRBV6-1 and TRBJ2-1; 7 bases line up with TRBD1. CDR3 length: 15 residues. Unmatched junction bases numbered 6, after V lost 3 bases and J lost 4 bases. Germline loops: CDR1 MNHNS, CDR2 SASEGT.

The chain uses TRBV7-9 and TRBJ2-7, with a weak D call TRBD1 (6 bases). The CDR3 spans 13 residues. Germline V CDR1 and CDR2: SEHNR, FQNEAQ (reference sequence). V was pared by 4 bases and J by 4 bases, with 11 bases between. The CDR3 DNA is TGTGCCAGCAGCTCAGGGACATCATACGAGCAGTACTTC. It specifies CASSSGTSYEQYF.

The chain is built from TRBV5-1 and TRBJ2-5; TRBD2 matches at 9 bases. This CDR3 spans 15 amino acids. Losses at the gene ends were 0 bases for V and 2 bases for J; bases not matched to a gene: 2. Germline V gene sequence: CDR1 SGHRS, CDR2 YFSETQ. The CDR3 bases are TGCGCCAGCAGCTTGGGCGGGGGGGTACAAGAGACCCAGTACTTC. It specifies CASSLGGGVQETQYF.

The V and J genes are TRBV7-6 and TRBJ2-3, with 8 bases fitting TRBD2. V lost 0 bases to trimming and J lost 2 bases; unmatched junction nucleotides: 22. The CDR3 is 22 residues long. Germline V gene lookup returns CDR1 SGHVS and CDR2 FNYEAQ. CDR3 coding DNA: TGTGCCAGCAGCTTAGCGCCCCATGAGGCGGGGGGCCCTGGGACCTCCACAGATACGCAGTATTTT. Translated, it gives CASSLAPHEAGGPGTSTDTQYF. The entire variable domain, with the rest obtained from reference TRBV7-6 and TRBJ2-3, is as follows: GAGVSQSPRYKVTKRGQDVALRCDPISGHVSLYWYRQALGQGPEFLTYFNYEAQQDKSGLPNDRFSAERPEGSISTLTIQRTEQRDSAMYRCASSLAPHEAGGPGTSTDTQYFGPGTRLTVL.

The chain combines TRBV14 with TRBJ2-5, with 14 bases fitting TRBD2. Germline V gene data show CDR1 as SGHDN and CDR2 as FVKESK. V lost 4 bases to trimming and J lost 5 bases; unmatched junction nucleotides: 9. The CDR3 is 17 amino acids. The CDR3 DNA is TGTGCCAGCAGCCCCGGACTAGCGGGGGGAGGGACGGAGACCCAGTACTTC. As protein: CASSPGLAGGGTETQYF.

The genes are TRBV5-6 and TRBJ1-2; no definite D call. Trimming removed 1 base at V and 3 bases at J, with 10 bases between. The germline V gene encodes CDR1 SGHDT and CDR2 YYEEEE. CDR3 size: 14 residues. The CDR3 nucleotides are TGTGCCAGCAGCTTGCAAACAGAGTACTATGGCTACACCTTC. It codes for CASSLQTEYYGYTF.

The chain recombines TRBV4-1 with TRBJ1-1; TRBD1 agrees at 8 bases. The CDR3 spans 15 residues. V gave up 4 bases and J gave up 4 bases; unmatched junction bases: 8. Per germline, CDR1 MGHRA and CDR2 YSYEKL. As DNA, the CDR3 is TGCGCCAGCAGCCCCCCGGACAGGGAACTCACTGAAGCTTTCTTT. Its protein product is CASSPPDRELTEAFF.

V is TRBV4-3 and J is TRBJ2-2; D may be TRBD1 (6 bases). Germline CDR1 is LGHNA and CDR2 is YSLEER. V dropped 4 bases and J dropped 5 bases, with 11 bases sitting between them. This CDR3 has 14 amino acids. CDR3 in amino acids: CASSLLRGTGELFF. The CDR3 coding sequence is TGCGCCAGCAGCCTCCTAAGGGGGACCGGGGAGCTGTTTTTT.

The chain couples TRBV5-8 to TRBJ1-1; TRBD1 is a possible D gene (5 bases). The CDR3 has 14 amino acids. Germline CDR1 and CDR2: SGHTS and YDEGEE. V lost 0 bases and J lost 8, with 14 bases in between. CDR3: CASSLAAGTREAFF. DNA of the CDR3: TGTGCCAGCAGCTTGGCCGCCGGGACCCGAGAAGCTTTCTTT.

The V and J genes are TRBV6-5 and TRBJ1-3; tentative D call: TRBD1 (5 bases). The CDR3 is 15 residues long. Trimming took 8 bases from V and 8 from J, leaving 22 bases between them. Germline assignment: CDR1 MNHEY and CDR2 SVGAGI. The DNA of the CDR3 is TGTGCCAGCTCAAACCCCGGGGACGCGTGGGACACCATATATTTT. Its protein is CASSNPGDAWDTIYF.

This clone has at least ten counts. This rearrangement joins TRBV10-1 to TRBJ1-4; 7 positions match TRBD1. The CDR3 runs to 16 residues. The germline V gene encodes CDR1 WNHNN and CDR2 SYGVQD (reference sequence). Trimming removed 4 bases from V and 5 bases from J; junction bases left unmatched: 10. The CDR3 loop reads CASSALRTGFNEKLFF. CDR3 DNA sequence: TGCGCCAGCAGTGCCCTCCGGACAGGATTCAATGAAAAACTGTTTTTT.

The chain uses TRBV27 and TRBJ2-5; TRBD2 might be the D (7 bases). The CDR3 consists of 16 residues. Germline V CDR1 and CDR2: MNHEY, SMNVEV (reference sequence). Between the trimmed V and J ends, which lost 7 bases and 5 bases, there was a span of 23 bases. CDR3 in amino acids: CASKPEAGGHIETQYF. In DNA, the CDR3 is TGTGCCAGCAAACCAGAAGCCGGGGGGCATATTGAGACCCAGTACTTC.

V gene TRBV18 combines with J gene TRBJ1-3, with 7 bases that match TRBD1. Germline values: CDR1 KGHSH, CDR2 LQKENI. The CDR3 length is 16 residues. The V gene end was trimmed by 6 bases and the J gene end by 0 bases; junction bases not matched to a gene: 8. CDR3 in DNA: TGTGCCAGCTCCGCCGGACAGGACGACTCTGGAAACACCATATATTTT. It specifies CASSAGQDDSGNTIYF. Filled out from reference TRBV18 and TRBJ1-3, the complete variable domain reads NAGVMQNPRHLVRRRGQEARLRCSPMKGHSHVYWYRQLPEEGLKFMVYLQKENIIDESGMPKERFSAEFPKEGPSILRIQQVVRGDSAAYFCASSAGQDDSGNTIYFGEGSWLTVV.

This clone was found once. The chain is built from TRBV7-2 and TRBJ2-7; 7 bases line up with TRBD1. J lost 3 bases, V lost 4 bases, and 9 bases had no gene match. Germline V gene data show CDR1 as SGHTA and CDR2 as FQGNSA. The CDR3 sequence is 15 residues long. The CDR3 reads CASSWDSLVGYEQYF. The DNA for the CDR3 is TGTGCCAGCAGCTGGGACAGCTTGGTAGGCTACGAGCAGTACTTC. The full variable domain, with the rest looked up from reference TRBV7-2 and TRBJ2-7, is GAGVSQSPSNKVTEKGKDVELRCDPISGHTALYWYRQSLGQGLEFLIYFQGNSAPDKSGLPSDRFSAERTGGSVSTLTIQRTQQEDSAVYLCASSWDSLVGYEQYFGPGTRLTVT.

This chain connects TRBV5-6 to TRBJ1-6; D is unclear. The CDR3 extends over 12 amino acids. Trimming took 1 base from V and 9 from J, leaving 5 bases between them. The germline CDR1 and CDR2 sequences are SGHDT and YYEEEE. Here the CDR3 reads CASSLLSSPLHF. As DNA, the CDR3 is TGTGCCAGCAGCTTGTTGAGTTCACCCCTCCACTTT.

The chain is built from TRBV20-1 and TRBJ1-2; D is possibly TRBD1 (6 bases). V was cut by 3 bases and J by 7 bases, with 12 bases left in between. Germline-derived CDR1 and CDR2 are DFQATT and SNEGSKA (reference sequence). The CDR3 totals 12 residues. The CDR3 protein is CSASRQGSGYTF. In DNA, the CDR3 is TGCAGTGCTAGTCGGCAGGGGAGTGGCTACACCTTC.

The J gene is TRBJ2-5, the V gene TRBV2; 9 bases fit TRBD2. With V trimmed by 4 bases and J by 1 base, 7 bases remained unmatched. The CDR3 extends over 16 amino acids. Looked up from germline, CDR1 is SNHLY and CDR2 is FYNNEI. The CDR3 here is CASSGVLSGSQETQYF. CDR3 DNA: TGTGCCAGCAGTGGGGTCCTTAGCGGGAGCCAAGAGACCCAGTACTTC.

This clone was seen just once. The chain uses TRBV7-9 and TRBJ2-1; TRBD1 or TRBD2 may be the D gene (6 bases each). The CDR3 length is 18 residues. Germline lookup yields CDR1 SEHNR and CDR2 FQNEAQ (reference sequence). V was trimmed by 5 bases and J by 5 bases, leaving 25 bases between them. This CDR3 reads CASSNGWGAGSSDNEQFF. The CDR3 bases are TGTGCCAGCAGCAACGGCTGGGGGGCGGGGTCGTCGGACAATGAGCAGTTCTTC. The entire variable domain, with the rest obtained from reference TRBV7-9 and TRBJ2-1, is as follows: DTGVSQNPRHKITKRGQNVTFRCDPISEHNRLYWYRQTLGQGPEFLTYFQNEAQLEKSRLLSDRFSAERPKGSFSTLEIQRTEQGDSAMYLCASSNGWGAGSSDNEQFFGPGTRLTVL.

The CDR3 DNA sequence: TGCGCCAGCAGCTCCGGGACAGTAACTAACTATGGCTACACCTTC. Translating it yields CASSSGTVTNYGYTF. The rearrangement links TRBV5-1 to TRBJ1-2; the match to TRBD1 covers 7 bases. Germline CDR1 SGHRS, CDR2 YFSETQ. V dropped 3 bases and J dropped 0; count of bases not matched to a gene: 5. This CDR3 region has 15 residues. The variable domain in full, with the rest retrieved from reference TRBV5-1 and TRBJ1-2, is KAGVTQTPRYLIKTRGQQVTLSCSPISGHRSVSWYQQTPGQGLQFLFEYFSETQRNKGNFPGRFSGRQFSNSRSEMNVSTLELGDSALYLCASSSGTVTNYGYTFGSGTRLTVV.